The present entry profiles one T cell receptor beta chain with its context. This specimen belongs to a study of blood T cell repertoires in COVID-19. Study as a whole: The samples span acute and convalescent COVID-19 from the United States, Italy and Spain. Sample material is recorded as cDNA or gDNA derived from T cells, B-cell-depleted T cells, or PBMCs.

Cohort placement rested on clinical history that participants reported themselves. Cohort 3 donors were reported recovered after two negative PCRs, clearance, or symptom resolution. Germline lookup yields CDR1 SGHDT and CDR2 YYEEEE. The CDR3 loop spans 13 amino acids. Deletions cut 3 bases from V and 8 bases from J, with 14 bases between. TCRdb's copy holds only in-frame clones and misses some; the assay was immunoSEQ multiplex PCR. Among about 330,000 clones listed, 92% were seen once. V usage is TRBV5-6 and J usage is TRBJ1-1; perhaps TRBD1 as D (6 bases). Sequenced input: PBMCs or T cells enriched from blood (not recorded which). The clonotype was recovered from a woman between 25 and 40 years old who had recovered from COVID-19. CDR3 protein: CASSYEGVQEAFF. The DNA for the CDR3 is TGTGCCAGCAGCTACGAGGGGGTGCAAGAAGCTTTCTTT.